This T cell receptor (beta chain) was identified in a study of shared clonotypes between healthy human individuals. Study-level points and caveats: Non-shared clonotypes had lower generation probabilities than those shared by all four donors.

Profiled with immunoSEQ multiplex PCR; TCRdb holds only in-frame clones, not every one. The data show nearly 2 million clones, about 95% seen once. This CDR3 comprises 16 residues. Germline V lookup: CDR1 MNHEY, CDR2 SVGAGI. V dropped 1 base and J dropped 3; count of bases not matched to a gene: 5. Selected positively for CCR7 and CD45RO-negative, naive CD8 cells excluded terminally differentiated effector memory CD45RA+ cells. Details on this clone: Its antigen is not identified.

This TCR came from a man aged 18-30 years in good health. J is TRBJ2-3 and V is TRBV6-5, with 9 nucleotides matching TRBD2. Sequences were obtained from naive CD8+ T cells sorted from blood. As DNA, the CDR3 is TGTGCCAGCAGTTACTGGGCGGGGGGGCCAACAGATACGCAGTATTTT. Protein sequence: CASSYWAGGPTDTQYF.